A selection of T cell receptor beta chains follows, all from one sample in a study of blood T cell repertoires in COVID-19. This table comes from immunoSEQ multiplex PCR, and its TCRdb copy is limited to in-frame clones, with some not included. The table has about 300,000 clones, 80% to 90% seen once; the top ten hold over 9%. The sequenced sample consisted of peripheral blood. Every receptor here comes from a woman between 45 and 60 years old who had recovered from COVID-19. Each CDR3 is given with its conserved first and last residue.

V gene,CDR3 protein
TRBV27,CASSKLATNTFF
TRBV19,CASSPQGTGELFF
TRBV6-5,CASRSGEGEQYF
TRBV5-5,CASSLQSGRALSEQYF
TRBV4-3,CASSQTAGGTEAFF
TRBV7-9,CASSLIGHTQETQYF
TRBV19,CASKLAGYNEQFF
TRBV19,CASSMSGNQPQHF
TRBV29-1,CSAGDQGNEAFF
TRBV7-8,CASSSSGRGYNSPLHF
TRBV19,CASSKTGGLISYEQYF
TRBV28,CASSPGTSGTHEQYF
TRBV5-4,CASSPIHAGTGVGANVLTF
TRBV7-3,CASSPRGGTRNTEAFF
TRBV6-2/TRBV6-3,CASSYPTGYQPQHF
TRBV7-9,CASSSGLAGQETQYF
TRBV10-3,CAISESTGGNPTDTQYF
TRBV28,CASRGGSIGTGELFF
TRBV7-2,CASSSTYPLRTSGVEQYF
TRBV2,CASRLDAETQYF
TRBV7-3,CASSLSTGKPTEAFF
TRBV18,CASSKQDTEAFF
TRBV3-1/TRBV3-2,CASSQGGWAYEQYF
TRBV27,CASSLMGQPDGYTF
TRBV10-3,CAISEWGQSNTEAFF
TRBV2,CASTEAGGNSPLHF
TRBV4-3,CASSQAPYETDSYNEQFF
TRBV7-9,CASSSGGVQAKNIQYF
TRBV7-2,CASSSGGRYGYTF
TRBV18,CASSRVTEAAYNEQFF
TRBV4-3,CASSQDRGGWGQPQHF
TRBV20-1,CSASGSLYGYTF
TRBV7-8,CASSVGGTDYNEQFF
TRBV27,CASRERDKWEKLFF
TRBV2,CATGPGQTLFQYF
TRBV4-1,CASSQGGSGLGSYNEQFF
TRBV28,CASIEESSYNEQFF
TRBV19,CASSISRGGYWSTDTQYF
TRBV28,CASSSSGVGLFF
TRBV7-9,CASSLGASGTEAFF
TRBV4-2,CASSQDLTGRNYGYTF
TRBV19,CASRPGQVGGYTF
TRBV18,CASSRGDSVYEQYF
TRBV2,CASSGQSNYGYTF
TRBV10-3,CAISLDSGRSPYEQYF
TRBV4-3,CASNRDRGLNTIYF
TRBV27,CASSLLGQGVRGANVLTF
TRBV4-2,CASSHSGTGVQGEQFF
TRBV7-3,CASSPGAAGPTDTQYF
TRBV29-1,CSVGGGKYGYTF